This T cell receptor (beta chain) derives from a study of T cell responses to AZD1222 COVID-19 vaccine. The study, taken as a whole, reports: Repertoire sampling happened only post peak T cell response. Females outnumbered males among donors, who were mostly white British; clonal diversity was possibly underestimated. The reported proportion of spike-specific TCRs targeting unmutated variant regions was nearly half.

The table came from immunoSEQ multiplex PCR; TCRdb's copy has only in-frame clones and leaves some out. The sample carries 130,000 to 150,000 clones, about 91% recorded once. On this clone: The target antigen is unknown.

The CDR3 sequence is 14 residues long. The germline V and J ends were trimmed by 5 bases and 4 bases, with 11 bases remaining between them. Germline V lookup: CDR1 KGHDR, CDR2 SFDVKD. The genes are TRBV24-1 and TRBJ2-1, with D possibly being TRBD1 (6 bases). This specimen consisted of peripheral blood, obtained on day 0 of AZD1222 vaccination. This receptor was obtained from an adult in good health. Written as DNA, the CDR3 is TGTGCCACCAGTGTCAGGGGTTCTTACAATGAGCAGTTCTTC. Its translation: CATSVRGSYNEQFF.